These T cell receptor beta chains were read from a single sample in a study of cytomegalovirus exposure and HLA in healthy donors. Libraries were prepared by immunoSEQ multiplex PCR; TCRdb keeps only in-frame clonotypes and omits some of them. The sample gives some 180,000 clones, 70% to 80% of which show up once; 3.7% is in the top ten. Source material: PBMCs. These receptors were taken from a woman aged 60-70 years in good health and CMV-seropositive. Each CDR3 is given with its conserved first and last residue.

j_call: TRBJ2-1
v_call: TRBV28
cdr3_aa: CASRTFPYNEQFF

j_call: TRBJ1-2
v_call: TRBV6-1
cdr3_aa: CASSDTPDRVVGYTF

j_call: TRBJ2-1
v_call: TRBV27
cdr3_aa: CASSRGEGRNEQFF

j_call: TRBJ1-6
v_call: TRBV6-1
cdr3_aa: CASSGRTGGNSPLHF

j_call: TRBJ1-1
v_call: TRBV29-1
cdr3_aa: CSVIAKVTAVNTEAFF

j_call: TRBJ2-7
v_call: TRBV5-1
cdr3_aa: CASSFLTGQSSYEQYF

j_call: TRBJ2-5
v_call: TRBV2
cdr3_aa: CASTAGQYF

j_call: TRBJ1-5
v_call: TRBV6-6
cdr3_aa: CASSSRDIHQPQHF

j_call: TRBJ2-7
v_call: TRBV5-5
cdr3_aa: CASSTGVGRSYEQYF

j_call: TRBJ1-2
v_call: TRBV7-8
cdr3_aa: CASSSGQGLYGYTF

j_call: TRBJ2-7
v_call: TRBV4-3
cdr3_aa: CASSLGLAGTYEQYF

j_call: TRBJ2-7
v_call: TRBV7-9
cdr3_aa: CASSRSLSSYEQYF

j_call: TRBJ2-5
v_call: TRBV9
cdr3_aa: CASSGLGLVETQYF

j_call: TRBJ1-1
v_call: TRBV27
cdr3_aa: CASYRGMNTEAFF

j_call: TRBJ2-7
v_call: TRBV7-6
cdr3_aa: CASSGTGAQAYEQYF

j_call: TRBJ2-2
v_call: TRBV15
cdr3_aa: CATSGPGQQNTGELFF

j_call: TRBJ2-3
v_call: TRBV4-1
cdr3_aa: CASSQVISGASTDTQYF

j_call: TRBJ1-5
v_call: TRBV4-1
cdr3_aa: CASSLGQAHSNQPQHF

j_call: TRBJ1-5
v_call: TRBV28
cdr3_aa: CASSSGGLRNQPQHF

j_call: TRBJ2-2
v_call: TRBV5-4
cdr3_aa: CASGQGRTNTGELFF

j_call: TRBJ2-6
v_call: TRBV6-1
cdr3_aa: CATLTSGANGLTF

j_call: TRBJ1-1
v_call: TRBV5-6
cdr3_aa: CASSWEGQGGTEAFF

j_call: TRBJ1-3
v_call: TRBV7-8
cdr3_aa: CASRQLGGTSSGNTIYF

j_call: TRBJ2-1
v_call: TRBV9
cdr3_aa: CASSVVHNSLSYNEQFF

j_call: TRBJ1-2
v_call: TRBV30
cdr3_aa: CAWSGGTGLNGGYTF

j_call: TRBJ1-5
v_call: TRBV27
cdr3_aa: CASSATGAYSNQPQHF